These 3 T cell receptor beta chains share one sample of origin, sequenced in a study of CD8 T cells in Susac syndrome. The RNA, roughly 0.45 to 1 ug, was put through reverse transcription using random hexamers. TCRdb reprocessed the immunoSEQ multiplex PCR reads with MiXCR, giving one entry per CDR3 protein. The profile shows 75,000 to 100,000 distinct CDR3 sequences, 94% of them singletons. The sequenced sample consisted of CD8+ T cells from PBMCs. The receptors come from a human donor with Susac syndrome.

The chain carries TRBV30 and TRBJ1-1, with D hard to call. This CDR3 has 12 residues. V was trimmed by 3 bases and J by 4 bases, leaving 9 bases between them. Germline V CDR1 and CDR2: GTSNPN, SVGIG (reference sequence). The CDR3 sequence: CAWRPVGTEAFF. The CDR3 bases are TGTGCCTGGAGGCCGGTTGGCACTGAAGCTTTCTTT. The entire variable domain, with the rest obtained from reference TRBV30 and TRBJ1-1, is as follows: SQTIHQWPATLVQPVGSPLSLECTVEGTSNPNLYWYRQAAGRGLQLLFYSVGIGQISSEVPQNLSASRPQDRQFILSSKKLLLSDSGFYLCAWRPVGTEAFFGQGTRLTVV.

This chain joins TRBV29-1 and TRBJ1-1; D is unresolved. V was cut by 4 bases and J by 2 bases, with 8 bases left in between. The V gene's germline CDR1 is SQVTM and CDR2 ANQGSEA. The length of the CDR3 is 12 residues. DNA of the CDR3: TGCAGCGTTGGGGGAGCTAACACTGAAGCTTTCTTT. This gives the protein CSVGGANTEAFF.

This chain joins TRBV20-1 and TRBJ1-5, with D perhaps TRBD1 (6 bases). Germline V lookup: CDR1 DFQATT, CDR2 SNEGSKA (reference sequence). V was pared by 5 bases and J by 6 bases, with 17 bases between. The CDR3 totals 14 residues. The CDR3 DNA reads as TGCAGTGCTTCGGACAGTGGAGGGGGTCAGCCCCAGCATTTT. Protein: CSASDSGGGQPQHF.